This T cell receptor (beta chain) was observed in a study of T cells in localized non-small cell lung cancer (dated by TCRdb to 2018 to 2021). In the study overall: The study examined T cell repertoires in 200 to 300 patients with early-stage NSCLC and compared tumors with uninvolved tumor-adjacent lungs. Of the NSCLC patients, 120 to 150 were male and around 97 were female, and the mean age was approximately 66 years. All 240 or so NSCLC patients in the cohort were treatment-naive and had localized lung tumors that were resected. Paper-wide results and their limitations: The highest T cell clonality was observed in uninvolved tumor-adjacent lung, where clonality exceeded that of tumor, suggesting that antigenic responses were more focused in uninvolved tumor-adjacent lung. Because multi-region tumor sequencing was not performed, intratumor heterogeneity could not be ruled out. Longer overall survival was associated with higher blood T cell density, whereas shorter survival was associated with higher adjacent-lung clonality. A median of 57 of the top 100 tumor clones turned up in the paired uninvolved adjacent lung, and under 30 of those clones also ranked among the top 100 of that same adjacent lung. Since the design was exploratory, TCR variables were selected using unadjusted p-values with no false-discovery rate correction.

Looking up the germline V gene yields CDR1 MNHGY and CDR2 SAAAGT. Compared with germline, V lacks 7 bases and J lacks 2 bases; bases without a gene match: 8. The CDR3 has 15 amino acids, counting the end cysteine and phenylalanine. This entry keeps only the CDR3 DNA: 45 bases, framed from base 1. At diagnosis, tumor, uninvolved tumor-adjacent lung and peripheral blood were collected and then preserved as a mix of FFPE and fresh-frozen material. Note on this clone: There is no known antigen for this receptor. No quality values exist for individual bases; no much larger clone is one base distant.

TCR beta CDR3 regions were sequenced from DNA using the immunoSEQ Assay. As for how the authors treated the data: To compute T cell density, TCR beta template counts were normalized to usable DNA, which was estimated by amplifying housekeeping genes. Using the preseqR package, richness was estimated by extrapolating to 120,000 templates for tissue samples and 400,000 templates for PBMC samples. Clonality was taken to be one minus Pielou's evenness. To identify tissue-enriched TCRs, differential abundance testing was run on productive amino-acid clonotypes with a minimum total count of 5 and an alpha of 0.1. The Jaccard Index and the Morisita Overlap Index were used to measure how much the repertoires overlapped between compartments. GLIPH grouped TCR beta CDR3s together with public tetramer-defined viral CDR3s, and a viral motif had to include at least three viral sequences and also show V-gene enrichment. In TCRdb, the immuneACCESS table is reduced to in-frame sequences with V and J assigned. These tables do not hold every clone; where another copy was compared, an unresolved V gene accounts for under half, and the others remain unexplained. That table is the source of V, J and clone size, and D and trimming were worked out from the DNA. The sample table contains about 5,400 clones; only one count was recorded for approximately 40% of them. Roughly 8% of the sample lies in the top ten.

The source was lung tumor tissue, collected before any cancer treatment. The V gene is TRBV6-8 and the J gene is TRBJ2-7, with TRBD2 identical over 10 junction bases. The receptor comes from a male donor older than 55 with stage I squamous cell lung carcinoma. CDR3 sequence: CASILSGTSAYEQYF. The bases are TGTGCCAGCATCCTCTCCGGGACTAGCGCCTACGAGCAGTACTTC.